This TCR beta chain is from a study of PD-L1 blockade in urothelial cancer. Study in general: Patients' histories included 0 to 3 prior chemotherapy regimens. Blood drawn 3 weeks (second dose) and 6 weeks after treatment start was analyzed. T cells numbered a median of around 150,000 in the blood samples.

Clones were sequenced by immunoSEQ multiplex PCR, and TCRdb holds only the in-frame ones, with some missing. This table holds about 120,000 clones, approximately 90% found once. As for time point: peripheral blood 6 weeks after treatment start. Urothelial carcinoma, locally advanced or metastatic, affected the patients. Sequencing used PBMCs, obtained around atezolizumab (anti-PD-L1) treatment. The receptor was derived from a man between 60 and 75 years old with urothelial cancer.

This CDR3 reads CASSQDGLAGAETQYF. CDR3 nucleotide sequence: TGCGCCAGCAGCCAAGATGGCCTAGCGGGAGCAGAGACCCAGTACTTC. This sequence joins TRBV4-1 and TRBJ2-5; 10 nucleotides line up with TRBD2. V gave up 0 bases and J gave up 4 bases; unmatched junction bases: 5. CDR3 length: 16 amino acids. Germline assignment: CDR1 MGHRA and CDR2 YSYEKL.